Given below is one TCR beta chain in context. Antigen: not known. The source of the sample is a study of shared clonotypes between healthy human individuals. Overall study results and limits: Several donors shared about 5% of their naive CD4 clonotypes. Among donors, clonotype sharing was expected to be affected by sequencing depth.

Trimming pared 3 bases from V and 4 bases from J, leaving 22 bases between. CDR1 LNHNV and CDR2 YYDKDF come from the germline V gene (reference sequence). The CDR3 has 18 amino acids. The authors loaded roughly 200 ng DNA, tens of thousands of T cell genomes, into sorted-subset replicate PCRs. This table comes from immunoSEQ multiplex PCR, and its TCRdb copy is limited to in-frame clones, with some not included. This sample carries around 1.9 million clones, about 93% of them seen once, and the ten largest clones take around 1.7%. Naive CD8 cells lacked CD45RO, underwent positive selection for CCR7 and left out terminally differentiated effector memory CD45RA+ cells.

The TCR originated in a man aged 18 to 30 in good health. Some clones in this sample may be carry-over from other donors' samples. The sequenced sample consisted of naive CD8+ T cells from PBMCs. The chain uses TRBV15 and TRBJ1-5, with no clear D. The CDR3 DNA reads as TGTGCCACCAGCAGCTCGTTCAAGGGCGACTGGGGTAATCAGCCCCAGCATTTT. Its protein is CATSSSFKGDWGNQPQHF.